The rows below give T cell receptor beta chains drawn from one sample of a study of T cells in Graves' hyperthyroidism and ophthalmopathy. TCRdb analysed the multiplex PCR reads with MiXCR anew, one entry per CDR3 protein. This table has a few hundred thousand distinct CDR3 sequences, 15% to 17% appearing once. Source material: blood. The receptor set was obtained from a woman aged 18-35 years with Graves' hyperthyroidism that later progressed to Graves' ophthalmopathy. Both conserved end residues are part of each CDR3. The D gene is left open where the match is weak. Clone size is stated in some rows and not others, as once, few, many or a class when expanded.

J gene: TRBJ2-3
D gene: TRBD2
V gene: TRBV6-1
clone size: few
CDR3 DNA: TGTGCCAGCAGCGCTATTCTAGCGGGAAAGACAGATACGCAGTATTTT
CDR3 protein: CASSAILAGKTDTQYF

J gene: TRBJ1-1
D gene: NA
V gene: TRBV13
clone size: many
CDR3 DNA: TGTGCCAGCAGCTTAGGACCCCCGAACACTGAAGCTTTCTTT
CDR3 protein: CASSLGPPNTEAFF

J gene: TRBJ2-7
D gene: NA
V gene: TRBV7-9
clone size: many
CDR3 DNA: TGTGCCAGCAGCTCTTCCCGTCGGCCCTACGAGCAGTACTTC
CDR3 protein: CASSSSRRPYEQYF

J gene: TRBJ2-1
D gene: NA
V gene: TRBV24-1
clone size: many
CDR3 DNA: TGTGCCACCAGTGACTCCGACAGAATCAATGAGCAGTTCTTC
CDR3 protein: CATSDSDRINEQFF

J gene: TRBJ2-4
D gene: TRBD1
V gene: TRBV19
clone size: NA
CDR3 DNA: TGTGCCAGTAGTAAGGGACAGCTAGCCAAAAACATTCAGTACTTC
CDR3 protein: CASSKGQLAKNIQYF

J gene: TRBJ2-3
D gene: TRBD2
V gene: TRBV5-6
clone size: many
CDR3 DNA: TGTGCCAGCAGCGTGGGACGGCGGGGGTTGGATACGCAGTATTTT
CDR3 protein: CASSVGRRGLDTQYF

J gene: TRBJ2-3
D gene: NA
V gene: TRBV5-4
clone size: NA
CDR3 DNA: TGTGCCAGCAGCCCGGCTGGGAGATGGCGGGACCTCACAGATACGCAGTATTTT
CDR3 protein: CASSPAGRWRDLTDTQYF

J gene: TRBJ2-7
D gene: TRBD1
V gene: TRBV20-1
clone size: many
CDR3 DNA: TGCAGTGCTAGGGGGACAGGTCGGTCCTACGAGCAGTACTTC
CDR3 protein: CSARGTGRSYEQYF

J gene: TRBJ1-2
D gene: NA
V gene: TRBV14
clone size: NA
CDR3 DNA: TGTGCCAGCAGCCATCTGGCGGGAGGCCATACTAATGGCTACACCTTC
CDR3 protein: CASSHLAGGHTNGYTF

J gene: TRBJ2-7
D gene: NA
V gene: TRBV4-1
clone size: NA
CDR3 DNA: TGCGCCAGCAGCCAAGAAAGACAGCTCTACGAGCAGTACTTC
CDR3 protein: CASSQERQLYEQYF

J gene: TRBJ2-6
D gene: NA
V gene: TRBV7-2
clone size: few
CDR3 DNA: TGTGCCAGCAGCTTTGGGAGGGGGGAGGTCAGCTCTGGGGCCAACGTCCTGACTTTC
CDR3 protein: CASSFGRGEVSSGANVLTF

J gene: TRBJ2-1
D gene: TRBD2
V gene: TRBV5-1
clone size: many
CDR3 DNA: TGCGCCAGCAGACAAGCGGGAGGGCCCTACAATGAGCAGTTCTTC
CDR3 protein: CASRQAGGPYNEQFF

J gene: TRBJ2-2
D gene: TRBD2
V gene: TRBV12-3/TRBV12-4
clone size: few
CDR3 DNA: TGTGCCAGCAGTAGTGGACTAGCTTCGTTGTCCGGGGAGCTGTTTTTT
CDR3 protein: CASSSGLASLSGELFF

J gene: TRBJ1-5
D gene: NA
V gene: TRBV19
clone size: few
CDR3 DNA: TGTGCCAGTAACCAAGGGGGTAGCAATCAGCCCCAGCATTTT
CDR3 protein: CASNQGGSNQPQHF

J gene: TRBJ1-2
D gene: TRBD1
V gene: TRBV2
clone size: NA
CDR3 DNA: TGTGCCAGCAGGACCGGGACAGGGGACTATGGCTACACCTTC
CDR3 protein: CASRTGTGDYGYTF

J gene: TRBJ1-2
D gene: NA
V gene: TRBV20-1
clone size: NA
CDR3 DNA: TGCAGTGCTAGAGGATCCGGGAAGGATTGGCATGGCTACACCTTC
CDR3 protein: CSARGSGKDWHGYTF

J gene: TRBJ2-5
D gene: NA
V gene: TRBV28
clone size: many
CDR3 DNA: TGTGCCAGCAGTTTATCCCCACATGGCCACGAAACGGAGACCCAGTACTTC
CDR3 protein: CASSLSPHGHETETQYF

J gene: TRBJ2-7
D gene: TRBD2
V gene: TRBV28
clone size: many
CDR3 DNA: TGTGCCAGCAGACCCGGGACTAGCGGCTACGAGCAGTACTTC
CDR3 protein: CASRPGTSGYEQYF

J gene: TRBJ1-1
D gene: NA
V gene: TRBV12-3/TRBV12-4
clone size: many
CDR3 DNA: TGTGCCAGCAATTACCTCCTTAGGGGGGAGAACACTGAAGCTTTCTTT
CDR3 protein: CASNYLLRGENTEAFF

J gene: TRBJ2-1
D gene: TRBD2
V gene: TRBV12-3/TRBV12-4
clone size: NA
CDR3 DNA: TGTGCCAGCAGCCCGACGACCGGGACTACCAATGGGCAGTTCTTC
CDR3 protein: CASSPTTGTTNGQFF

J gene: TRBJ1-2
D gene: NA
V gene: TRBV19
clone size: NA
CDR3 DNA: TGTGCCAGTAGTATACAGGGCGGTGGCTACACCTTC
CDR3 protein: CASSIQGGGYTF

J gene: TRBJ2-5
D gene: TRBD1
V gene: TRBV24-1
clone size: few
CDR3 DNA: TGTGCCACCAGTGAGGGGACAGGGACAGAGACCCAGTACTTC
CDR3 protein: CATSEGTGTETQYF

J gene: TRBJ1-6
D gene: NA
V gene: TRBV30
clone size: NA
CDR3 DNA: TGTGCCTGGAGTTTAGGGGCGGATAATTCACCCCTCCACTTT
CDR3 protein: CAWSLGADNSPLHF

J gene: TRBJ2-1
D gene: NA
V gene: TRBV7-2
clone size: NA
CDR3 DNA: TGTGCCAGCAGCTTATACCCTAGCCCCTACAATGAGCAGTTCTTC
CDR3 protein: CASSLYPSPYNEQFF

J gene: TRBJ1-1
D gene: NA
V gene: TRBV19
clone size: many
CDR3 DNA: TGTGCCAGTAGTGTGTCCCGGGGGGGGAGCACTGAAGCTTTCTTT
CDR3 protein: CASSVSRGGSTEAFF